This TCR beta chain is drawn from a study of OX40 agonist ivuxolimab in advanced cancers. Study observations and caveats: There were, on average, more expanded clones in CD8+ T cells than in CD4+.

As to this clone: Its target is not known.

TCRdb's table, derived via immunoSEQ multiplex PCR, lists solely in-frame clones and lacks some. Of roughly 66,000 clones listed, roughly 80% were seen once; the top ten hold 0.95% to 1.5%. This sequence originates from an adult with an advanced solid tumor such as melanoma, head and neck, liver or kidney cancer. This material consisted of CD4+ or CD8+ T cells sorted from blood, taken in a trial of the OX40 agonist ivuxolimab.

CDR3 protein: CASSPIRQDTQYF. The CDR3 DNA reads as TGTGCCAGCAGCCCCATCCGTCAGGATACGCAGTATTTT. The chain joins TRBV7-2 to TRBJ2-3; D remains unclear. Trimming cost V 5 bases and J 6 bases, with 12 bases left between them. This CDR3 has 13 amino acids. Per the germline V gene, CDR1 is SGHTA and CDR2 is FQGNSA.